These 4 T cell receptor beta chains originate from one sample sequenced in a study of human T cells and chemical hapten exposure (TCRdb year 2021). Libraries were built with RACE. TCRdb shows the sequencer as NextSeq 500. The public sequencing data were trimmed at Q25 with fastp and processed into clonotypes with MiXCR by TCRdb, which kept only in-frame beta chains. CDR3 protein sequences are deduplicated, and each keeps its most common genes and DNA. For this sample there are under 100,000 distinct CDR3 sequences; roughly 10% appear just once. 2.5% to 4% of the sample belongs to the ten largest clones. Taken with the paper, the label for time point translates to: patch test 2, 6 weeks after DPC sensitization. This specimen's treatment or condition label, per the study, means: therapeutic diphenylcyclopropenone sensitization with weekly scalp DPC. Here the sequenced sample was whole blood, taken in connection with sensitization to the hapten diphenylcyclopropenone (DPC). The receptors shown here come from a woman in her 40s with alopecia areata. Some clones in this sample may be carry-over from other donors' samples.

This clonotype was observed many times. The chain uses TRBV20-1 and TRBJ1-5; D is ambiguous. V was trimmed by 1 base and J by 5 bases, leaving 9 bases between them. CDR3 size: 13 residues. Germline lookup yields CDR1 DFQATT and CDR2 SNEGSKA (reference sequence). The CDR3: CSARGPEDQPQHF. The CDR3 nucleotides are TGCAGTGCTAGAGGACCGGAAGATCAGCCCCAGCATTTT.

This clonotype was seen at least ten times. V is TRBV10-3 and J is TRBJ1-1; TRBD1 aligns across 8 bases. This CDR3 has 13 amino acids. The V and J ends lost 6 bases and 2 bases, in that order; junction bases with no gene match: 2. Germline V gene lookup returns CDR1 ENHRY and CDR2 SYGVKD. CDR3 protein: CAIRGQENTEAFF. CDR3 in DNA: TGTGCCATCAGGGGACAGGAAAACACTGAAGCTTTCTTT.

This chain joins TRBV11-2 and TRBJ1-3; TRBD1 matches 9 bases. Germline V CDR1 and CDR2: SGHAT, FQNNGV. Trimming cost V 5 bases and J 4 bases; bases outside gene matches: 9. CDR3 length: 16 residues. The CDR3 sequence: CASSPRDRVKGNTIYF. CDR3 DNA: TGTGCCAGCAGCCCCCGGGACAGGGTAAAGGGAAACACCATATATTTT.

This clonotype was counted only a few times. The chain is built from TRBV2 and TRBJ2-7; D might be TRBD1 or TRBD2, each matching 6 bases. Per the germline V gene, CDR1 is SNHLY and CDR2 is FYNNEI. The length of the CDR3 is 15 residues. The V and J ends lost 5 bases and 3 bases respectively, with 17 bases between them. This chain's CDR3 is CASSLASGGNYEQYF. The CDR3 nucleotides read TGTGCCAGCAGTCTAGCGTCTGGGGGCAACTACGAGCAGTACTTC.